This T cell receptor beta chain was recovered during a study of CD8 T cells in Susac syndrome (dated by TCRdb to the late 2010s). About the investigation overall: Repertoire sequencing was used to test whether CD8+ T cell activation and differentiation in Susac syndrome was antigen driven. CD8+ T cell repertoire clonality was compared between more than 9 healthy donors, approximately 14 Susac syndrome patients and 15 multiple sclerosis patients. The research as a whole found: The study acknowledged that relatively few individuals were included in the TCR sequencing and HLA analysis.

Concerning this clonotype itself: It lacks a known antigen. Base qualities are not provided; no much larger clone lies one nucleotide away.

RNA was extracted using the RNeasy kit, and roughly 0.5 to 1 ug of the RNA was reverse transcribed with random hexamers. The immunoSEQ multiplex PCR assay, which covers 54 Vbeta and 13 Jbeta segments, was used to amplify TCR beta CDR3 regions. PCR amplification bias was corrected by using a synthetic template baseline for primer optimization and computational correction. As for the original processing: Reads were assigned to V, D and J genes according to IMGT and analyzed in immunoSEQ Analyzer, with only productive sequences retained. Clonality was computed as one minus Shannon entropy normalized by log2 of the number of productive unique sequences. For each patient and control, public and private clones were evaluated within the 100 most prevalent clones. Clones were defined as Susac-specific when absent from the healthy and MS cohorts, from about 970 published viral clones and from other ImmuneACCESS disease sequences. The raw public data were reprocessed by TCRdb itself: fastp quality trimming at Q25, MiXCR clonotype calling, in-frame beta chains only. Each entry is one CDR3 protein sequence, shown with its most common DNA and genes. These V and J calls rely on TCRdb rather than the paper's analysis. This sample lists 160,000 or so distinct CDR3 sequences; less than 97% were detected once. Clones ranked in the top ten supply 0.14% to 0.15% of the sample.

The CDR3, cysteine through phenylalanine, is 15 amino acids long. Here the CDR3 DNA is all that survives: 45 bases in frame from base 1. CDR1 and CDR2 were assigned from the germline V gene as SGDLS and YYNGEE. V is clipped by 3 bases and J by 8 bases, and the sequence between their germline boundaries is 18 bases long. High-throughput TCR beta sequencing profiled peripheral blood CD8+ and CD4+ T cells from healthy donors, Susac syndrome patients and multiple sclerosis patients. Multiple sclerosis controls were treatment-naive patients with stable or active relapsing-remitting disease fulfilling revised McDonald criteria. CD8+ TEMRA cells were enriched by FACS, while bulk CD8+ and CD4+ T cells were purified by magnetic negative isolation. Blood was collected in EDTA tubes and processed within 24 hours, with PBMCs isolated through density gradient centrifugation. PBMCs intended for TCR sequencing were cryopreserved in liquid nitrogen and thawed later in a water bath at 37 degrees C. Purity of sorted or isolated CD4+, CD8+ and CD8+ TEMRA cells was at least 90%.

The TCR was taken from a human donor with multiple sclerosis. The chain uses TRBV9 and TRBJ2-1, with the D segment identity uncertain. The sequenced material came from CD8+ T cells from PBMCs. The CDR3 has the sequence CASSGGDGLSHEQFF. The sequence in DNA is TGTGCCAGCAGCGGCGGAGACGGTCTCAGCCATGAGCAGTTCTTC. The variable domain in full, with residues beyond the CDR3 obtained from the reference TRBV9 and TRBJ2-1 genes, is DSGVTQTPKHLITATGQRVTLRCSPRSGDLSVYWYQQSLDQGLQFLIQYYNGEERAKGNILERFSAQQFPDLHSELNLSSLELGDSALYFCASSGGDGLSHEQFFGPGTRLTVL.